These 21 T cell receptor beta chains originate from one sample sequenced in a study of cytomegalovirus exposure and HLA in healthy donors. Use of 60 Vbeta and 13 Jbeta primers characterized the PCR. Clones were sequenced by immunoSEQ multiplex PCR, and TCRdb holds only the in-frame ones, with some missing. The sample has about 94,000 clones; around three fifths are singletons. The sequenced sample was PBMCs. These receptors all stem from a man younger than 40 in good health and CMV-seronegative.

The chain carries TRBV5-4 and TRBJ2-3, with 7 nucleotides matching TRBD2. V lost 4 bases and J lost 2; bases outside the gene matches: 4. There are 14 residues in the CDR3. CDR1 and CDR2 from the germline V gene are SGHNT and YYREEE (reference sequence). CDR3 bases: TGTGCCAGCAGCCTAGGGACTAACACAGATACGCAGTATTTT. Translation gives CASSLGTNTDTQYF.

The genes are TRBV6-5 and TRBJ1-5, with TRBD1 as a possible D gene (5 bases). CDR3 length: 15 residues. The V end was cut by 5 bases, the J end by 7 bases, with 18 bases between. Germline V CDR1 and CDR2: MNHEY, SVGAGI. The chain's CDR3 is CASSGKGWSEQPQHF. The CDR3 DNA reads as TGTGCCAGCAGTGGGAAGGGGTGGAGTGAACAGCCCCAGCATTTT.

The rearrangement joins TRBV2 to TRBJ2-2; 8 bases are shared with TRBD1. CDR1 and CDR2 (germline): SNHLY, FYNNEI. This CDR3 is 17 amino acids long. V dropped 1 base and J dropped 2; count of bases not matched to a gene: 6. The CDR3 DNA follows: TGTGCCAGCAGTGAAGGGACAGGGTACCTAAACACCGGGGAGCTGTTTTTT. This encodes CASSEGTGYLNTGELFF. The full variable domain, in which reference TRBV2 and TRBJ2-2 provide the parts outside the CDR3, is EPEVTQTPSHQVTQMGQEVILRCVPISNHLYFYWYRQILGQKVEFLVSFYNNEISEKSEIFDDQFSVERPDGSNFTLKIRSTKLEDSAMYFCASSEGTGYLNTGELFFGEGSRLTVL.

In regard to this clone: Lacking the conserved final phenylalanine or tryptophan, this CDR3 likely reflects a read error. It is unclear where the CDR3 begins or ends on the DNA, so no DNA is shown, and the CDR3 is as TCRdb lists it. This chain joins TRBV6-6 and TRBJ2-3; the D call TRBD2 from the table was never checked on the DNA. With termini counted, the CDR3 has 12 amino acids. Germline V gene lookup returns CDR1 MNHNY and CDR2 SVGAGI (reference sequence). This chain's CDR3 is CASSTATSGFFS.

This chain joins TRBV2 and TRBJ1-1; tentative D call: TRBD1 (5 bases). V was shortened by 0 bases and J by 0 bases, with 11 bases between the two germline ends. CDR3 size: 16 residues. The germline V gene has CDR1 SNHLY and CDR2 FYNNEI. The CDR3 bases are TGTGCCAGCAGTGAAGCGGGGCAGAACATGAACACTGAAGCTTTCTTT. It specifies CASSEAGQNMNTEAFF.

This clone was seen a handful of times. The DNA of the CDR3 is TGTGCCAGCAGCTTCTCGGTAGGAGCGGGAACTTCCTACGAGCAGTACTTC. Protein product: CASSFSVGAGTSYEQYF. The chain is built from TRBV5-4 and TRBJ2-7, with 7 bases aligning to TRBD2. The CDR3 length is 17 residues. Germline V gene sequence: CDR1 SGHNT, CDR2 YYREEE (reference sequence). Trimming removed 2 bases from V and 1 base from J; junction bases left unmatched: 12.

The gene calls are TRBV28 and TRBJ1-2; D might be TRBD1 (5 bases). Germline V gene data show CDR1 as MDHEN and CDR2 as SYDVKM. The ends were cut back, 6 bases at V and 6 bases at J, with 8 bases in the middle. The CDR3 consists of 11 residues. The CDR3 region is CASSPGNGYTF. In DNA form, the CDR3 reads TGTGCCAGCAGCCCAGGGAATGGCTACACCTTC.

The chain carries TRBV12-5 and TRBJ1-6, with D unclear. V was cut by 0 bases and J by 11 bases, with 17 bases left in between. Germline-derived CDR1 and CDR2 are LGHNT and FRNRAP. CDR3 length equals 16 residues. The DNA for the CDR3 is TGTGCTAGTGGTTTGGTAATCGGATCACGGAGCCCACCCCTCCACTTT. It codes for CASGLVIGSRSPPLHF.

The chain employs TRBV6-5 and TRBJ2-2, with D uncertain. V was trimmed by 5 bases and J by 4 bases, leaving 5 bases between them. CDR3 size: 12 residues. CDR1 is MNHEY and CDR2 is SVGAGI in the germline V gene. CDR3 sequence: CASSQATGELFF. In DNA, the CDR3 is TGTGCCAGCAGTCAGGCCACCGGGGAGCTGTTTTTT.

The chain employs TRBV6-1 and TRBJ2-1, with D uncertain. From germline, CDR1 is MNHNS and CDR2 SASEGT. Trimming removed 7 bases at V and 7 bases at J, with 8 bases between. The CDR3 spans 11 residues. The CDR3 loop reads CASTLLNEQFF. The CDR3 DNA reads TGTGCCAGCACTTTGTTGAATGAGCAGTTCTTC.

V gene TRBV7-6 combines with J gene TRBJ2-7, with 9 positions matching TRBD2. The CDR3 runs 16 residues. Germline V gene data show CDR1 as SGHVS and CDR2 as FNYEAQ. V dropped 2 bases and J dropped 4; count of bases not matched to a gene: 9. The CDR3 is CASSLMRGGLDYEQYF. The CDR3 nucleotides read TGTGCCAGCAGCTTAATGCGGGGGGGCCTTGATTACGAGCAGTACTTC.

This clone was observed a single time. One end of the junction varies from germline; a read error may be responsible. The chain combines TRBV29-1 with TRBJ2-7; 8 positions match TRBD1. The CDR3 is made up of 14 amino acids. Germline CDR1 reads SQVTM; CDR2 reads ANQGSEA. The CDR3 bases are TGCAGCGTAACCCGGGACAGGAGCTCCTACGAACAGTACTTC. Its translation is CSVTRDRSSYEQYF.

V usage is TRBV6-1 and J usage is TRBJ2-7, with a weak D call TRBD1 (6 bases). Trimming took off 6 bases at V and 6 bases at J, with 12 bases between the two ends. Per the germline V gene, CDR1 is MNHNS and CDR2 is SASEGT. This CDR3 is built from 12 residues. As DNA, the CDR3 is TGTGCCAGCAGGGAACGGGACACCGAGCAGTACTTC. Protein product: CASRERDTEQYF.

This chain connects TRBV19 to TRBJ2-7; the match to TRBD1 covers 10 bases. CDR1 LNHDA and CDR2 SQIVND come from the germline V gene (reference sequence). The CDR3 is made up of 14 amino acids. Germline trimming cut 6 bases from V and 4 bases from J; bases unmatched to any gene: 6. CDR3 in DNA: TGTGCCAGTAGCAGACAGGGGGCCATATACGAGCAGTACTTC. Translation: CASSRQGAIYEQYF.

V and J are TRBV2 and TRBJ2-3; TRBD1 might be the D (5 bases). This CDR3 contains 15 residues. V lost 4 bases to trimming and J lost 2 bases, with 13 bases between them. CDR1 and CDR2 from the germline V gene are SNHLY and FYNNEI. The CDR3 DNA reads as TGTGCCAGCAGTGTCGACAGATACCTCACAGATACGCAGTATTTT. Protein sequence: CASSVDRYLTDTQYF.

A word on this clone: One end of the junction is discordant with germline, which a read error may explain. Additional DNA sequences in this sample encode the identical CDR3. CDR3: CASSGSSGQGIEQYF. The CDR3 region has the DNA TGTGCTAGCAGCGGCTCTAGCGGCCAAGGGATCGAGCAGTACTTC. V gene TRBV9 combines with J gene TRBJ2-7; the match to TRBD2 covers 7 bases. The CDR3 consists of 15 residues. Per germline, CDR1 SGDLS and CDR2 YYNGEE.

In regard to this clone: This specimen includes other DNA sequences encoding the same CDR3. The V and J genes are TRBV7-3 and TRBJ2-2, with a weak D call TRBD1 (7 bases). Between the trimmed V and J ends, which lost 5 bases and 8 bases, there was a span of 12 bases. Looked up from germline, CDR1 is SGHTA and CDR2 is FQGTGA. The CDR3 is made up of 13 amino acids. The CDR3 spells CASSQTGTGELFF. The DNA of the CDR3 is TGTGCCAGCAGCCAGACAGGGACTGGGGAGCTGTTTTTT.

The chain links TRBV6-6 to TRBJ1-6; 7 positions agree with TRBD1. V lost 0 bases, J lost 9 bases, and 8 bases stayed unmatched. The CDR3 is 16 residues long. Germline assignment: CDR1 MNHNY and CDR2 SVGAGI (reference sequence). The CDR3 here is CASSYSTGPRASPLHF. CDR3 DNA sequence: TGTGCCAGCAGTTACTCGACAGGGCCTAGGGCTTCACCCCTCCACTTT.

The V and J genes are TRBV6-5 and TRBJ2-7, with TRBD2 identical over 9 bases. This CDR3 region has 15 residues. The germline V gene has CDR1 MNHEY and CDR2 SVGAGI. Germline trimming cut 4 bases from V and 3 bases from J; bases unmatched to any gene: 7. The CDR3 DNA reads TGTGCCAGCAGTTTGCGGGGGGGGCCGAGCTACGAGCAGTACTTC. It specifies CASSLRGGPSYEQYF.

CDR3 DNA: TGTGCCAGCAGTCTAGAGGTATTAACAAGCACAGATACGCAGTATTTT. Its protein is CASSLEVLTSTDTQYF. The rearrangement links TRBV7-2 to TRBJ2-3; D is unclear. Germline V gene lookup returns CDR1 SGHTA and CDR2 FQGNSA. The CDR3 contains 16 residues. The V gene lost 6 bases and the J gene lost 0 bases, with 16 bases spanning the gap. Looking up the rest from reference TRBV7-2 and TRBJ2-3 gives the full variable domain: GAGVSQSPSNKVTEKGKDVELRCDPISGHTALYWYRQSLGQGLEFLIYFQGNSAPDKSGLPSDRFSAERTGGSVSTLTIQRTQQEDSAVYLCASSLEVLTSTDTQYFGPGTRLTVL.

The rearrangement links TRBV4-1 to TRBJ1-5, with D maybe TRBD1 (5 bases). V was shortened by 4 bases and J by 3 bases, with 16 bases between the two germline ends. Germline V gives CDR1 MGHRA, CDR2 YSYEKL. The CDR3 has 16 amino acids. The CDR3, as DNA: TGCGCCAGCAGCCCTAACCGGCGACAGTACAATCAGCCCCAGCATTTT. This sequence encodes CASSPNRRQYNQPQHF.